This T cell receptor (beta chain) was sequenced for a study of control samples from healthy donors and cancer patients. Only in-frame clones appear in the TCRdb table, and some are missing; sequencing was by immunoSEQ multiplex PCR. The sample has 150,000 to 200,000 clones, 94% seen once. The V segment lost 5 bases and the J segment 3 bases; nucleotides outside the gene matches: 6. The CDR3 contains 15 residues. CDR1 is MNHEY and CDR2 is SVGAGI in the germline V gene. The TCR sequence derives from a woman between 18 and 30 years old in good health. The rearrangement uses TRBV6-5 and TRBJ1-1, with 10 bases lining up with TRBD1. Sequenced sample: blood. The CDR3, as DNA: TGTGCCAGCAGTCGACAGGGGGCAGGGTACACTGAAGCTTTCTTT. Residues: CASSRQGAGYTEAFF.